A selection of T cell receptor beta chains follows, all from one sample in a study of T-cell memory formation after mild COVID-19. TCRdb processed the 5' RACE reads anew with MiXCR; each CDR3 protein has one entry. This sample carries 290,000 or so distinct CDR3 sequences, roughly a fifth of them seen once, and the ten largest clones take 20% to 25%. The sequencing input was PBMCs or a T cell subset sorted from them (not recorded which). The receptors were sampled from a man aged 18 to 29 who had mild COVID-19 (a few samples of this study predate the infection). Cell type and time point are not known. Both conserved end residues are part of each CDR3. Fields, in order: V gene, J gene, D gene, clone size, CDR3 DNA, CDR3 protein. The D gene is left open where the match is weak. Size is omitted from some rows. Given values are once, few, many or a class for expanded clones.

TRBV11-2,TRBJ1-2,TRBD1,-,TGTGCCAGCAGCTTTCGAACAGGGGGCGGATTGGACTATGGCTACACCTTC,CASSFRTGGGLDYGYTF
TRBV27,TRBJ2-1,-,-,TGTGCCAGCGCCACGGGGGGCGCCTACAATGAGCAGTTCTTC,CASATGGAYNEQFF
TRBV7-2,TRBJ2-3,-,many,TGTGCCAGCAGCCCAACCCACACAGATACGCAGTATTTT,CASSPTHTDTQYF
TRBV6-5,TRBJ2-1,TRBD2,-,TGTGCCAGCAGTTCAGCGGGGGGGCCGTGGGATGAGCAGTTCTTC,CASSSAGGPWDEQFF
TRBV24-1,TRBJ2-5,TRBD1,-,TGTGCCCCCAGTGACCAGACAGGGCGGGAGACCCAGTACTTC,CAPSDQTGRETQYF
TRBV7-3,TRBJ1-6,-,-,TGTGCCAGCAGCCAAAGCGAATTATCTCCCCTCCACTTT,CASSQSELSPLHF
TRBV6-5,TRBJ1-5,-,few,TGTGCCAGCAGTCACGAAATGTCTCAGCCCCAGCATTTT,CASSHEMSQPQHF
TRBV3-1,TRBJ2-1,-,few,TGTGCCAGCAGCCAAGTGCCGAGGAATGAGCAGTTCTTC,CASSQVPRNEQFF
TRBV5-1,TRBJ1-3,-,-,TGCGCCAGCAGCTTGTTTCCCGCAGGAAACACCATATATTTT,CASSLFPAGNTIYF
TRBV20-1,TRBJ2-1,-,-,TGCAGTGGATTTCTTGGGCGGGGTGCTAATGAGCAGTTCTTC,CSGFLGRGANEQFF
TRBV7-9,TRBJ2-1,TRBD1,few,TGTGCCAGCAGCGCACCCCTACCGGGACAGGGGAATGAGCAGTTCTTC,CASSAPLPGQGNEQFF
TRBV7-2,TRBJ1-3,-,-,TGTGCCAGCAGCCCCCCCGTAAGGGGGTTGAATTCTGGAAACACCATATATTTT,CASSPPVRGLNSGNTIYF
TRBV7-2,TRBJ2-3,-,-,TGTGCCAGCAGCTTGGCCCGATGGGGAACTAGCACAGATACGCAGTATTTT,CASSLARWGTSTDTQYF
TRBV5-1,TRBJ2-2,-,-,TGCGCCAGCAGCCCCCACAAGGAGGCTGGGGAGCTGTTTTTT,CASSPHKEAGELFF
TRBV5-1,TRBJ2-2,-,-,TGCGCCAGCAGCTCCAGGTCGAGGAACACCGGGGAGCTGTTTTTT,CASSSRSRNTGELFF
TRBV18,TRBJ1-6,-,-,TGTGCCAGCTCACCCTGGACAGCCTCGGGGAATTCACCCCTCCACTTT,CASSPWTASGNSPLHF
TRBV5-1,TRBJ2-1,-,-,TGCGCCAGCAGCGAAGGGACACGAGTACAGGGTGAGCAGTTCTTC,CASSEGTRVQGEQFF
TRBV6-5,TRBJ2-2,-,-,TGTGCCAGCAGCTACGGCTTACGTACCGGGGAGCTGTTTTTT,CASSYGLRTGELFF
TRBV7-9,TRBJ2-3,TRBD2,many,TGTGCCAGCTCGGGCGAGCGGGGGGGCACAGATACGCAGTATTTT,CASSGERGGTDTQYF